These T cell receptor beta chains were read from a single sample in a study of blood T cell repertoires in COVID-19. TCRdb keeps only in-frame clones here, not all; method: immunoSEQ multiplex PCR. The sample holds approximately 250,000 clones; about 90% are singletons and the top ten take 10%. The sequenced sample was peripheral blood. All receptors come from a woman in her 70s with COVID-19, enrolled during active disease. Both conserved end residues are part of each CDR3.

j_call: TRBJ2-7
v_call: TRBV9
cdr3_aa: CASSVRPGAEQYF

j_call: TRBJ1-6
v_call: TRBV14
cdr3_aa: CASSQVQSNNSPLHF

j_call: TRBJ2-7
v_call: TRBV7-9
cdr3_aa: CASTPGPRAGGPNEQYF

j_call: TRBJ1-2
v_call: TRBV28
cdr3_aa: CASSSGTGAPSIYGYTF

j_call: TRBJ1-6
v_call: TRBV7-2
cdr3_aa: CASLTDRGVNSPLHF

j_call: TRBJ2-7
v_call: TRBV29-1
cdr3_aa: CSVAPDSTYEQYF

j_call: TRBJ2-3
v_call: TRBV6-1
cdr3_aa: CASSEAISGTDTQYF

j_call: TRBJ2-6
v_call: TRBV19
cdr3_aa: CASSIGEGNVLTF

j_call: TRBJ1-3
v_call: TRBV5-1
cdr3_aa: CASSGGGSGNTIYF

j_call: TRBJ1-3
v_call: TRBV7-3
cdr3_aa: CASSPTNGNTIYF

j_call: TRBJ2-3
v_call: TRBV5-6
cdr3_aa: CASSETGRTSTDTQYF

j_call: TRBJ2-2
v_call: TRBV7-3
cdr3_aa: CASSAVTNTGELFF

j_call: TRBJ2-2
v_call: TRBV19
cdr3_aa: CASRTSGSNTGELFF

j_call: TRBJ2-7
v_call: TRBV6-1
cdr3_aa: CASSELQGVSYEQYF

j_call: TRBJ1-2
v_call: TRBV19
cdr3_aa: CASGRGADTF

j_call: TRBJ1-4
v_call: TRBV6-6
cdr3_aa: CATHRGATNEKLFF

j_call: TRBJ1-5
v_call: TRBV7-9
cdr3_aa: CASSRDRGPAQPQHF

j_call: TRBJ1-6
v_call: TRBV10-3
cdr3_aa: CAISDGTGGRSYNSPLHF

j_call: TRBJ2-3
v_call: TRBV5-4
cdr3_aa: CASSWEGGTDTQYF

j_call: TRBJ2-1
v_call: TRBV5-4
cdr3_aa: CASTMGPGQGWYEQFF

j_call: TRBJ1-2
v_call: TRBV29-1
cdr3_aa: CSAPRGGHYGYTF

j_call: TRBJ1-4
v_call: TRBV7-9
cdr3_aa: CASSGAGDEKLFF